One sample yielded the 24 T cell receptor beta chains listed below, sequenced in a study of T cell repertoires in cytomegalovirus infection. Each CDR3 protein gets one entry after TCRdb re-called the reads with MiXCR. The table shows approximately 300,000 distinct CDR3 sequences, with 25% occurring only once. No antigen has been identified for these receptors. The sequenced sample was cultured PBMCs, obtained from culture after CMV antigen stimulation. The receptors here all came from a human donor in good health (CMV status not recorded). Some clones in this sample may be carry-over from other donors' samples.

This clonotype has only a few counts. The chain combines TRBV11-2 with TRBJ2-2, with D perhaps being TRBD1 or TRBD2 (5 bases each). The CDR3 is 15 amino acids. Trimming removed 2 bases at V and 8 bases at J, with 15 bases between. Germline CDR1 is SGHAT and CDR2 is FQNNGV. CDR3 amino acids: CASSLIQGPGGELFF. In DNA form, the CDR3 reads TGTGCCAGCAGCTTAATTCAGGGCCCGGGAGGGGAGCTGTTTTTT.

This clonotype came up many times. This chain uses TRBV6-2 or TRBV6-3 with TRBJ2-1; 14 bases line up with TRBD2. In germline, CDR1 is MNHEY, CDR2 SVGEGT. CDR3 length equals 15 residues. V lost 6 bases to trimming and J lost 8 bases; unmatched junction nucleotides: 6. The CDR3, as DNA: TGTGCCAGCAGCGCCGGACTAGCGGGAGGATATGAGCAGTTCTTC. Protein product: CASSAGLAGGYEQFF.

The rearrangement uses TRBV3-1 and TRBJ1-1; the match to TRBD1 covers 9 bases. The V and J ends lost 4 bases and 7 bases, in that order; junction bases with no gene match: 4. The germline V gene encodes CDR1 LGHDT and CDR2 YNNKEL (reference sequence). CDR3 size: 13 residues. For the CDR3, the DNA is TGTGCCAGCAGCCCCACAGGGGGCGGTGAAGCTTTCTTT. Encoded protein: CASSPTGGGEAFF.

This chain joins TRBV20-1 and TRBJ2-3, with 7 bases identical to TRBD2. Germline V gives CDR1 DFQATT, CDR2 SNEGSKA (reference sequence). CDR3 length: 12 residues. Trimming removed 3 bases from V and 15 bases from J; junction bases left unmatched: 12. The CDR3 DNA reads TGCAGTGCTAGCGAGTCAGGGACTACAAGATATTTT. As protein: CSASESGTTRYF.

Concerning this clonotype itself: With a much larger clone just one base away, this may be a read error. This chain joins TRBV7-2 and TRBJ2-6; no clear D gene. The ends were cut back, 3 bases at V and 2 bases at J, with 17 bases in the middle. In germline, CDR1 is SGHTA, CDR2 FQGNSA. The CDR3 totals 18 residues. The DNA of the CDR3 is TGTGCCAGCAGCTTTCGACCTGTGGGATTGGCTGGGGCCAACGTCCTGACTTTC. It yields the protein CASSFRPVGLAGANVLTF. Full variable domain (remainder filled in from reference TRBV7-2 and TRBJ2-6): GAGVSQSPSNKVTEKGKDVELRCDPISGHTALYWYRQSLGQGLEFLIYFQGNSAPDKSGLPSDRFSAERTGGSVSTLTIQRTQQEDSAVYLCASSFRPVGLAGANVLTFGAGSRLTVL.

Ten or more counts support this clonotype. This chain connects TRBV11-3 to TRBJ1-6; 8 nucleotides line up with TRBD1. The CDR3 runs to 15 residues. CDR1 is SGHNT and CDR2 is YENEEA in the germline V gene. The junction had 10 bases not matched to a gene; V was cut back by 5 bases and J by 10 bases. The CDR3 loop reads CASSLGQGYRSPLHF. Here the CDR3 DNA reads TGTGCCAGCAGCCTAGGACAGGGTTATCGATCACCCCTCCACTTT.

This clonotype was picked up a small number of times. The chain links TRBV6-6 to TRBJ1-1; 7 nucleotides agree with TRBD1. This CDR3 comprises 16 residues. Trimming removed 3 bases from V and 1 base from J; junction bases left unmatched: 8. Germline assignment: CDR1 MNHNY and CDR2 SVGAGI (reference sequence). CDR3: CASSYPDRDRNTEAFF. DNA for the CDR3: TGTGCCAGCAGTTATCCAGACAGGGACCGGAACACTGAAGCTTTCTTT.

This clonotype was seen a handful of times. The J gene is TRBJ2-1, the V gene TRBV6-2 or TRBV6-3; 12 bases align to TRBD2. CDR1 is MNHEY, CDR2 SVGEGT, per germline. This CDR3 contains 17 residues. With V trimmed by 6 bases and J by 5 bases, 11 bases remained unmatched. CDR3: CASSSGTSGPRDNEQFF. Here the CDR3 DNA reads TGTGCCAGCAGCTCCGGGACTAGCGGGCCACGCGACAATGAGCAGTTCTTC.

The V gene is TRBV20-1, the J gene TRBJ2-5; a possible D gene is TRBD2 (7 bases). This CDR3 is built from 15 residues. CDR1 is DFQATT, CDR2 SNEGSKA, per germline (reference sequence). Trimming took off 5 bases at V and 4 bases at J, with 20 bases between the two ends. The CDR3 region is CSAAMDSGTIETQYF. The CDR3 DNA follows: TGCAGTGCTGCGATGGACAGCGGGACCATAGAGACCCAGTACTTC.

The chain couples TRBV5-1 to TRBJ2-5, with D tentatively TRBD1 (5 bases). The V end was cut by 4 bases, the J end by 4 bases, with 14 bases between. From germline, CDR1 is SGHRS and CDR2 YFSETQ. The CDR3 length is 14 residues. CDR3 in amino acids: CASSDPARGETQYF. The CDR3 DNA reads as TGCGCCAGCAGCGACCCTGCTAGGGGAGAGACCCAGTACTTC. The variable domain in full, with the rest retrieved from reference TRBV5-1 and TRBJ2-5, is KAGVTQTPRYLIKTRGQQVTLSCSPISGHRSVSWYQQTPGQGLQFLFEYFSETQRNKGNFPGRFSGRQFSNSRSEMNVSTLELGDSALYLCASSDPARGETQYFGPGTRLLVL.

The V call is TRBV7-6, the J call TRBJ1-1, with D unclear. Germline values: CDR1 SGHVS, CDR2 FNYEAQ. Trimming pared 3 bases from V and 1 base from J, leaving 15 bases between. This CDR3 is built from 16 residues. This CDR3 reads CASSFNGIGKNTEAFF. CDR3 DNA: TGTGCCAGCAGCTTTAATGGGATAGGGAAGAACACTGAAGCTTTCTTT.

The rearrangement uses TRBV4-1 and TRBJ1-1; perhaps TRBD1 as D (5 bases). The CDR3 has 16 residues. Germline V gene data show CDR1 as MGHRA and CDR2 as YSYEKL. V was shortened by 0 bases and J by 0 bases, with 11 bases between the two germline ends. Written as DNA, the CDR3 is TGCGCCAGCAGCCAAGATGTCGGGGCGGTGAACACTGAAGCTTTCTTT. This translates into CASSQDVGAVNTEAFF.

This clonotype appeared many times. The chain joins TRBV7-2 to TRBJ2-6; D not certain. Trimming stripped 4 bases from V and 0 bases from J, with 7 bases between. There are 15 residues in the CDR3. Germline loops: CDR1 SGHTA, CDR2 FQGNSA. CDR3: CASSSHVSGANVLTF. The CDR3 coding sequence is TGTGCCAGCAGCTCACACGTCTCTGGGGCCAACGTCCTGACTTTC.

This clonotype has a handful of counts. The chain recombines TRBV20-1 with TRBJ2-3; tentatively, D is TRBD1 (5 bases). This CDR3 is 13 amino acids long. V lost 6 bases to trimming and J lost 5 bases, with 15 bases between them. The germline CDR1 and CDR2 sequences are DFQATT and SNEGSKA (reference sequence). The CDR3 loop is CSAARQRRDTQYF. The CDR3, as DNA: TGCAGTGCCGCCCGACAGAGGAGAGATACGCAGTATTTT.

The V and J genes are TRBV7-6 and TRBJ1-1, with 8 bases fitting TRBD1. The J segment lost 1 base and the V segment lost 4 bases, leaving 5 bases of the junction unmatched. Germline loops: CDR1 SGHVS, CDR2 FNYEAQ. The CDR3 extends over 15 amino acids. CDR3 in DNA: TGTGCCAGCAGCTCAAAGACAGGGGCGAACACTGAAGCTTTCTTT. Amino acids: CASSSKTGANTEAFF.

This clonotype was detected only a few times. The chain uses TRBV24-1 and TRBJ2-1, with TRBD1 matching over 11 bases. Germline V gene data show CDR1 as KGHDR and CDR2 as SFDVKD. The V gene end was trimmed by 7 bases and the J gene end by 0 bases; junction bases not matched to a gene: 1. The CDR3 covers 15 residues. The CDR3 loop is CATRGQGASYNEQFF. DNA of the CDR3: TGTGCCACCAGAGGACAGGGGGCCTCCTACAATGAGCAGTTCTTC.

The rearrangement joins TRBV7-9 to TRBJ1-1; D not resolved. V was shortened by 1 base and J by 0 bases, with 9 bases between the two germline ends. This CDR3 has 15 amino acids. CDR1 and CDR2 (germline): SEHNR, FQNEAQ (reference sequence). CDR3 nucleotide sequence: TGTGCCAGCAGCTTAGTCCGGCAGCTGAACACTGAAGCTTTCTTT. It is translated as CASSLVRQLNTEAFF.

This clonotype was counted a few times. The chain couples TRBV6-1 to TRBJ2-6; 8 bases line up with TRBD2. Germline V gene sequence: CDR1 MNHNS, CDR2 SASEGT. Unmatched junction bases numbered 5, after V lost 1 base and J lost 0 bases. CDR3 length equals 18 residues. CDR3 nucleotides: TGTGCCAGCAGTGAAGAAGGTAGCGGGACCTCTGGGGCCAACGTCCTGACTTTC. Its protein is CASSEEGSGTSGANVLTF.

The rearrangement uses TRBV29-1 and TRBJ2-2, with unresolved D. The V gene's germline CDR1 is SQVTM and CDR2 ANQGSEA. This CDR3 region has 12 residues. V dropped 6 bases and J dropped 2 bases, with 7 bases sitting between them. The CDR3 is CSVVTNTGELFF. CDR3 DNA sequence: TGCAGCGTGGTAACTAACACCGGGGAGCTGTTTTTT.

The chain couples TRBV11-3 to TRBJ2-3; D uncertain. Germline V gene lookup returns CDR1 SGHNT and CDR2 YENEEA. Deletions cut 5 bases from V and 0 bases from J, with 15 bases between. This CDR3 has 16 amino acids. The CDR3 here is CASSPGLSPSTDTQYF. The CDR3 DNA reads TGTGCCAGCAGCCCGGGCCTTTCTCCTAGCACAGATACGCAGTATTTT.

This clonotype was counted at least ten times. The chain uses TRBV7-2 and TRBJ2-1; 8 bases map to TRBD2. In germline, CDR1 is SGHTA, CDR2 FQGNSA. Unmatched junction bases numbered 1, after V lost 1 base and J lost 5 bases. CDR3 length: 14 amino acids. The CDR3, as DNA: TGTGCCAGCAGCTTAGGACTAGCGAACAATGAGCAGTTCTTC. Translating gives CASSLGLANNEQFF.

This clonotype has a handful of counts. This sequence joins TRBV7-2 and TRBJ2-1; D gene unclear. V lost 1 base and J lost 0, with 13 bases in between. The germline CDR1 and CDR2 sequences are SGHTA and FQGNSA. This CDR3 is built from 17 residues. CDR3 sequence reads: CASSLGTIASSYNEQFF. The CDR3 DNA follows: TGTGCCAGCAGCTTAGGGACCATAGCTAGCTCCTACAATGAGCAGTTCTTC. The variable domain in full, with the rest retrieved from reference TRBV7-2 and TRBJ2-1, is GAGVSQSPSNKVTEKGKDVELRCDPISGHTALYWYRQSLGQGLEFLIYFQGNSAPDKSGLPSDRFSAERTGGSVSTLTIQRTQQEDSAVYLCASSLGTIASSYNEQFFGPGTRLTVL.

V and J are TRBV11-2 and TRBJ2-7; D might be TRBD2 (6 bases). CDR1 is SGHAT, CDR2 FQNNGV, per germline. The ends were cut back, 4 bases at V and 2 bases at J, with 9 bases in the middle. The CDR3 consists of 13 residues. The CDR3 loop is CASSSSGAYEQYF. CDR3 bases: TGTGCCAGCAGCTCTTCGGGAGCCTACGAGCAGTACTTC.

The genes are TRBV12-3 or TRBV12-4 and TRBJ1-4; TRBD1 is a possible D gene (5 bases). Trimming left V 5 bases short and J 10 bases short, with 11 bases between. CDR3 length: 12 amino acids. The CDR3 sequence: CASSPWGGKLFF. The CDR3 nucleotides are TGTGCCAGCAGTCCCTGGGGCGGAAAACTGTTTTTT.